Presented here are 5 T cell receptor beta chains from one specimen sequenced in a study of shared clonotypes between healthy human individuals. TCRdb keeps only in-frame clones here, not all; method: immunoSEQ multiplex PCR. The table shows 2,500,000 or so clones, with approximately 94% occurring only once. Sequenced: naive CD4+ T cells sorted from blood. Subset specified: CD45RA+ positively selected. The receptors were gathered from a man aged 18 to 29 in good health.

CDR3 residues: CASSYSNWGQAGYTF. The CDR3 DNA reads TGTGCCAGCAGTTACTCGAATTGGGGACAGGCGGGGTACACCTTC. The rearrangement links TRBV6-5 to TRBJ1-2; 8 nucleotides match TRBD1. Per the germline V gene, CDR1 is MNHEY and CDR2 is SVGAGI. V lost 0 bases to trimming and J lost 11 bases; unmatched junction nucleotides: 11. There are 15 residues in the CDR3.

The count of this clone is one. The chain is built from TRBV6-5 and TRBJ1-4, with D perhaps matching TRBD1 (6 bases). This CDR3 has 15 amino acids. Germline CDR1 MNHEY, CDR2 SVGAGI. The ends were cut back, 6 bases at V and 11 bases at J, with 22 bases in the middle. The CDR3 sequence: CASSTGHTGSGKLFF. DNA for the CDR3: TGTGCCAGCAGCACGGGGCATACAGGGTCCGGGAAACTGTTTTTT.

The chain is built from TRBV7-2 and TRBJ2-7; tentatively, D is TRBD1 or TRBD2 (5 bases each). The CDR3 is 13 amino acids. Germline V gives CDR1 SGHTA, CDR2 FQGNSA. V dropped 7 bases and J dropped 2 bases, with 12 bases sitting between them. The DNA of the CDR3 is TGTGCCAGCACCACCCCGGGACCCTACGAGCAGTACTTC. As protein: CASTTPGPYEQYF.

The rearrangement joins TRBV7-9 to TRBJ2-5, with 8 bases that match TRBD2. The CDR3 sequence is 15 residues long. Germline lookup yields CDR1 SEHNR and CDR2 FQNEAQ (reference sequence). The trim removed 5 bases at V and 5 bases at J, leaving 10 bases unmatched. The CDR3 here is CASSQTRGESETQYF. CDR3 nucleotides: TGTGCCAGCAGCCAAACGCGGGGGGAGTCGGAGACCCAGTACTTC.

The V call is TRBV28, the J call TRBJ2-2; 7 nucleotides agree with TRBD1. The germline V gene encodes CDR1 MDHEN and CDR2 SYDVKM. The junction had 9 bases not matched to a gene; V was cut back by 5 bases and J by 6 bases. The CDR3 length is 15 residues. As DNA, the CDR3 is TGTGCCAGCAGTCCGGGACAGATTGGGGCCGGGGAGCTGTTTTTT. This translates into CASSPGQIGAGELFF.